The 21 T cell receptor beta chains below all came from one sample that was sequenced in a study of T cell changes during pregnancy in multiple sclerosis. Profiling relied on immunoSEQ multiplex PCR, and the TCRdb table lists in-frame clones only, not all of them. The repertoire holds about 73,000 clones, with almost 90% as singletons. The material sequenced was peripheral blood, taken after pregnancy. The source is a female donor in good health, enrolled as a control in a pregnancy study.

This chain uses TRBV6-5 with TRBJ1-3; D perhaps matches TRBD1 (6 bases). This CDR3 has 16 amino acids. The germline V and J ends were trimmed by 1 base and 4 bases, with 14 bases remaining between them. Looked up from germline, CDR1 is MNHEY and CDR2 is SVGAGI. The CDR3, as DNA: TGTGCCAGCAGTTACTGGCCTACAGGGTCCGGAAACACCATATATTTT. Its protein product is CASSYWPTGSGNTIYF.

V is TRBV5-4 and J is TRBJ2-3, with TRBD2 matching over 11 bases. The CDR3 is 15 residues long. The V gene end was trimmed by 4 bases and the J gene end by 1 base; junction bases not matched to a gene: 2. CDR1 and CDR2 (germline): SGHNT, YYREEE (reference sequence). The CDR3 sequence: CASSPGLAGTDTQYF. CDR3 bases: TGTGCCAGCAGCCCGGGACTAGCGGGCACAGATACGCAGTATTTT.

The CDR3 DNA is TGTGCCAACACACCCGGTCCGGGAAACTATGGCTACACCTTC. It codes for CANTPGPGNYGYTF. This chain uses TRBV7-2 with TRBJ1-2; D is uncertain. V was clipped by 10 bases and J by 2 bases, with 17 bases between them. The germline gives CDR1 SGHTA, CDR2 FQGNSA. The CDR3 runs to 14 residues.

In regard to this clone: One end of the junction fails to match germline, which may point to a read error. The chain is built from TRBV6-1 and TRBJ2-5; 13 bases match TRBD2. CDR3 length equals 15 residues. Germline CDR1 and CDR2: MNHNS and SASEGT. The CDR3 nucleotides read TGTGCCAGCACTGAACTAGCGGGGGGGCTGGAGACCCAGTACTTC. It translates to CASTELAGGLETQYF.

Written as DNA, the CDR3 is TGTGCCAGCAGCCGGACTAGTAGCTCCTACGAGCAGTACTTC. Its translation: CASSRTSSSYEQYF. This rearrangement joins TRBV27 to TRBJ2-7, with TRBD2 matching over 7 bases. J lost 0 bases, V lost 6 bases, and 5 bases had no gene match. Germline V gives CDR1 MNHEY, CDR2 SMNVEV (reference sequence). This CDR3 region has 14 residues.

The rearrangement joins TRBV5-6 to TRBJ1-5, with a weak D call TRBD1 (6 bases). The V gene's germline CDR1 is SGHDT and CDR2 YYEEEE. V was trimmed by 0 bases and J by 3 bases, leaving 13 bases between them. CDR3 size: 16 residues. The CDR3 DNA is TGTGCCAGCAGCTTGGCCAGGGGAGTAGACAATCAGCCCCAGCATTTT. This sequence encodes CASSLARGVDNQPQHF.

This chain uses TRBV5-1 with TRBJ2-7; 7 bases map to TRBD2. In germline, CDR1 is SGHRS, CDR2 YFSETQ. Trimming cost V 7 bases and J 0 bases; bases outside gene matches: 10. The CDR3 has 15 amino acids. CDR3 nucleotides: TGCGCCAGCGCCGAGAAACTAGCGTCCTCCTACGAGCAGTACTTC. Amino acids: CASAEKLASSYEQYF.

J is TRBJ1-6 and V is TRBV6-7; 8 bases are a match to TRBD1. TRBV6-7 carries the ORF label, with uncertain function. The V segment lost 0 bases and the J segment 8 bases; nucleotides outside the gene matches: 3. The CDR3 consists of 15 residues. CDR3 sequence reads: CASSYSMTGDSPLHF. The CDR3 DNA is TGTGCCAGCAGTTACTCAATGACAGGGGATTCACCCCTCCACTTT.

V and J are TRBV6-5 and TRBJ2-7; D is ambiguous. V was pared by 2 bases and J by 2 bases, with 7 bases between. The CDR3 runs to 13 residues. Germline V gene data show CDR1 as MNHEY and CDR2 as SVGAGI. The CDR3 nucleotides are TGTGCCAGCAGTTACGGCAGGACCTACGAGCAGTACTTC. It codes for CASSYGRTYEQYF.

The chain carries TRBV30 and TRBJ1-4, with D maybe TRBD1 (5 bases). The CDR3 spans 14 residues. Per germline, CDR1 GTSNPN and CDR2 SVGIG (reference sequence). V was cut by 0 bases and J by 8 bases, with 13 bases left in between. CDR3 loop: CAWSVAGFGEKLFF. The DNA of the CDR3 is TGTGCCTGGAGTGTAGCAGGGTTTGGCGAAAAACTGTTTTTT.

V gene TRBV5-1 combines with J gene TRBJ1-5; D perhaps matches TRBD1 (5 bases). This CDR3 has 15 amino acids. Germline lookup yields CDR1 SGHRS and CDR2 YFSETQ. V lost 0 bases and J 2 bases, leaving 9 bases between the germline ends. The CDR3, as DNA: TGCGCCAGCAGCTTGGGAGGGGAGGGCAATCAGCCCCAGCATTTT. The encoded protein is CASSLGGEGNQPQHF.

This clone has just one count. This chain joins TRBV25-1 and TRBJ1-1, with D possibly matching TRBD1 (5 bases). Germline-derived CDR1 and CDR2 are MGHDK and SYGVNS. The length of the CDR3 is 16 residues. With 4 bases removed from V and 0 bases from J, the gap between germline ends came to 15 bases. The CDR3 here is CASSAGGANMNTEAFF. The DNA of the CDR3 is TGTGCCAGCAGTGCCGGCGGGGCCAACATGAACACTGAAGCTTTCTTT. The complete variable domain, with remaining parts taken from reference TRBV25-1 and TRBJ1-1, reads EADIYQTPRYLVIGTGKKITLECSQTMGHDKMYWYQQDPGMELHLIHYSYGVNSTEKGDLSSESTVSRIRTEHFPLTLESARPSHTSQYLCASSAGGANMNTEAFFGQGTRLTVV.

The chain uses TRBV6-5 and TRBJ1-3; D is possibly TRBD1 (5 bases). Trimming stripped 5 bases from V and 4 bases from J, with 15 bases between. The CDR3 consists of 15 residues. Germline assignment: CDR1 MNHEY and CDR2 SVGAGI. The chain's CDR3 is CASSAVLGRGNTIYF. The CDR3 nucleotides are TGTGCCAGCAGTGCCGTTCTGGGGCGAGGAAACACCATATATTTT.

V and J are TRBV27 and TRBJ2-2; maybe TRBD1 (6 bases). V lost 6 bases and J lost 3, with 11 bases in between. Germline V CDR1 and CDR2: MNHEY, SMNVEV (reference sequence). The CDR3 is 14 residues long. CDR3 sequence (DNA): TGTGCCAGCAGGTGGGGGCAAGACACCGGGGAGCTGTTTTTT. It codes for CASRWGQDTGELFF.

The chain links TRBV10-3 to TRBJ1-1; D is perhaps TRBD1 (6 bases). V was trimmed by 3 bases and J by 0 bases, leaving 11 bases between them. Germline values: CDR1 ENHRY, CDR2 SYGVKD. This CDR3 has 15 residues. The CDR3 loop reads CAISDPGQMNTEAFF. The CDR3 nucleotides read TGTGCCATCAGTGATCCCGGACAGATGAACACTGAAGCTTTCTTT.

This clone was observed a single time. The V call is TRBV5-1, the J call TRBJ2-7; 8 bases fit TRBD2. The trim removed 4 bases at V and 7 bases at J, leaving 13 bases unmatched. The CDR3 totals 15 residues. Germline CDR1 is SGHRS and CDR2 is YFSETQ. CDR3 nucleotide sequence: TGCGCCAGCAGCGACACGGGACTAGTGAGGAGTGAGCAGTACTTC. This gives the protein CASSDTGLVRSEQYF.

V is TRBV7-8 and J is TRBJ2-2; 7 nucleotides match TRBD1. The CDR3 has 15 amino acids. CDR1 is SGHVS and CDR2 is FQNEAQ in the germline V gene. With 4 bases clipped from V and 6 bases from J, the junction kept 8 bases outside the gene matches. The CDR3: CASSSYRGGSGELFF. CDR3 DNA sequence: TGTGCCAGCAGCTCCTACAGGGGTGGTTCCGGGGAGCTGTTTTTT.

This chain's CDR3 is CASWGATNEKLFF. In nucleotides, the CDR3 is TGTGCCAGCTGGGGCGCAACTAATGAAAAACTGTTTTTT. This chain connects TRBV18 to TRBJ1-4; a weak D match, TRBD1 (5 bases). Germline CDR1 is KGHSH and CDR2 is LQKENI. This CDR3 has 13 amino acids. V lost 7 bases to trimming and J lost 0 bases, with 6 bases between them.

The chain carries TRBV6-4 and TRBJ2-1; TRBD2 matches at 12 bases. Per the germline V gene, CDR1 is MRHNA and CDR2 is SNTAGT. Unmatched junction bases numbered 5, after V lost 2 bases and J lost 9 bases. The CDR3 runs 15 residues. CDR3 bases: TGTGCCAGCAGTGACCTAGCGGGAGGGCATATTGAGCAGTTCTTC. Protein product: CASSDLAGGHIEQFF.

The chain couples TRBV27 to TRBJ2-3; a weak D match, TRBD2 (6 bases). Germline loops: CDR1 MNHEY, CDR2 SMNVEV (reference sequence). Trimming left V 0 bases short and J 2 bases short, with 12 bases between. The CDR3 is made up of 16 amino acids. In DNA form, the CDR3 reads TGTGCCAGCAGTTTATCGGGGGGAGTAGCCACAGATACGCAGTATTTT. This translates into CASSLSGGVATDTQYF.

The chain couples TRBV7-9 to TRBJ1-1, with unresolved D. Germline-derived CDR1 and CDR2 are SEHNR and FQNEAQ (reference sequence). The CDR3 contains 14 residues. V gave up 5 bases and J gave up 1 base, with 11 bases separating them. CDR3 region: CASSKKQENTEAFF. The CDR3 DNA sequence: TGTGCCAGCAGCAAAAAACAAGAGAACACTGAAGCTTTCTTT.